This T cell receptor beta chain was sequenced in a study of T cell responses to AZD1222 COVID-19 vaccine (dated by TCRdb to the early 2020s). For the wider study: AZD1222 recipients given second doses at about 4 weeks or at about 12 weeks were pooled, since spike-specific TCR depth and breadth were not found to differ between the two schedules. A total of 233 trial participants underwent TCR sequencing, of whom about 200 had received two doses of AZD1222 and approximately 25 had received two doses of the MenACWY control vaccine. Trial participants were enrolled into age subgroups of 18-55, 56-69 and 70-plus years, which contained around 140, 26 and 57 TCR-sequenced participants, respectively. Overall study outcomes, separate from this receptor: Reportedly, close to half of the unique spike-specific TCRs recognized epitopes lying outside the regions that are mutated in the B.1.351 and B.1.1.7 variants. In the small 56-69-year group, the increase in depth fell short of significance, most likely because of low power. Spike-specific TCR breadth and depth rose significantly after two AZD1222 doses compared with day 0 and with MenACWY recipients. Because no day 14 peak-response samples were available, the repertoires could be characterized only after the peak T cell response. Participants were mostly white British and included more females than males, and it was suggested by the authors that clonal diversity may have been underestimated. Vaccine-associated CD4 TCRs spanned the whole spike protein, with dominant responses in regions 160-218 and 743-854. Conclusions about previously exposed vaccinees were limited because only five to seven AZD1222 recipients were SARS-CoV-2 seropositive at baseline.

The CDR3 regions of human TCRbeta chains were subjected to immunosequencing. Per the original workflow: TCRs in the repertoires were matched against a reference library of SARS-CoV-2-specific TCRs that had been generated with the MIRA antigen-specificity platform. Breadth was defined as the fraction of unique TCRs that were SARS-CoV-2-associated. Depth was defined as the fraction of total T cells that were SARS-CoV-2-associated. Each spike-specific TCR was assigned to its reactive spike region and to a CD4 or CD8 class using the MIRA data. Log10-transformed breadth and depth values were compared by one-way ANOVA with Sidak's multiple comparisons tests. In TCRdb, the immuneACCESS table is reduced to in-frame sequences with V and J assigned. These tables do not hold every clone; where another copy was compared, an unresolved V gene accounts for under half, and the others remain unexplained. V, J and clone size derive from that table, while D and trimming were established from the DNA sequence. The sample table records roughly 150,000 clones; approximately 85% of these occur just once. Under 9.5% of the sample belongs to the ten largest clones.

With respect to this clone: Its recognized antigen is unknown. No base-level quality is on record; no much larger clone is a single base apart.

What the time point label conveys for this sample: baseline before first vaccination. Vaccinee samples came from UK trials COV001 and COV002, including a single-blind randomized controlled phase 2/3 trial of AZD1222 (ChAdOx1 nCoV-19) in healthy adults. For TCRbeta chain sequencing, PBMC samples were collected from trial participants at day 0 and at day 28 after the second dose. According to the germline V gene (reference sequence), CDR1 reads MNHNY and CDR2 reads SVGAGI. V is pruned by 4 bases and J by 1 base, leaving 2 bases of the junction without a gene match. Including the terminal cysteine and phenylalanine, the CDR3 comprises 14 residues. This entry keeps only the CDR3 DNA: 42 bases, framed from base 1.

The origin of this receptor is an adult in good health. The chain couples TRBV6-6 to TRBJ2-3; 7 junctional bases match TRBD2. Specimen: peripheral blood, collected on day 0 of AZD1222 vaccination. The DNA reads TGTGCCAGCAGTTTAACTAGCGGCACAGATACGCAGTATTTT. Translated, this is CASSLTSGTDTQYF.